What follows are 5 T cell receptor beta chains derived from one specimen sequenced in a study of blood T cell repertoires in COVID-19. Clones were sequenced by immunoSEQ multiplex PCR, and TCRdb holds only the in-frame ones, with some missing. This sample has roughly 200,000 clones, with around 84% found just once. The sample consisted of peripheral blood. Receptor source: a woman aged 80 or over with acute or convalescent COVID-19.

The chain employs TRBV10-3 and TRBJ1-1, with D perhaps TRBD1 (6 bases). Germline CDR1 reads ENHRY; CDR2 reads SYGVKD. The V end lost 0 bases, the J end lost 4 bases, and 12 bases lay between the germline ends. The CDR3 loop spans 15 amino acids. The CDR3 nucleotides read TGTGCCATCAGTGAGTCAGCAGGGGAGAGCACTGAAGCTTTCTTT. Translation gives CAISESAGESTEAFF.

The V gene is TRBV9, the J gene TRBJ1-1, with a possible D match to TRBD1 (6 bases). The CDR3 spans 15 residues. Trimming removed 3 bases from V and 0 bases from J, with 12 bases in between. Germline assignment: CDR1 SGDLS and CDR2 YYNGEE. The CDR3 loop reads CASSDAAGVNTEAFF. Written as DNA, the CDR3 is TGTGCCAGCAGCGACGCGGCAGGGGTGAACACTGAAGCTTTCTTT.

The rearrangement links TRBV19 to TRBJ2-6, with D tentatively TRBD1 (5 bases). Trimming removed 3 bases at V and 3 bases at J, with 9 bases between. The CDR3 loop spans 15 amino acids. CDR1 is LNHDA and CDR2 is SQIVND in the germline V gene (reference sequence). The CDR3: CASSIQGNGANVLTF. DNA for the CDR3: TGTGCCAGTAGTATCCAGGGCAATGGGGCCAACGTCCTGACTTTC.

V is TRBV5-1 and J is TRBJ1-1; D is undetermined. The CDR3 sequence is 14 residues long. Trimming removed 0 bases from V and 8 bases from J, with 14 bases in between. The germline gives CDR1 SGHRS, CDR2 YFSETQ. The CDR3 protein is CASSLAFDTFEAFF. The CDR3 coding sequence is TGCGCCAGCAGCTTGGCCTTTGACACCTTCGAAGCTTTCTTT. The entire variable domain, with the rest obtained from reference TRBV5-1 and TRBJ1-1, is as follows: KAGVTQTPRYLIKTRGQQVTLSCSPISGHRSVSWYQQTPGQGLQFLFEYFSETQRNKGNFPGRFSGRQFSNSRSEMNVSTLELGDSALYLCASSLAFDTFEAFFGQGTRLTVV.

V usage is TRBV6-5 and J usage is TRBJ1-6; D is possibly TRBD1 (6 bases). The germline V gene has CDR1 MNHEY and CDR2 SVGAGI. V lost 6 bases, J lost 8 bases, and 17 bases lay in between. This CDR3 region has 15 residues. CDR3 protein: CASRRFRGRYSPLHF. The CDR3 DNA sequence: TGTGCCAGCAGGCGATTCAGGGGTCGGTATTCACCCCTCCACTTT.